This T cell receptor (beta chain) was obtained from a study of CDR3 diversity in severe acne. MiXCR was run by TCRdb on the PCR reads, yielding one entry per CDR3 protein. The data contain about 93,000 distinct CDR3 sequences, 45% to 50% of them singletons. This clonotype was picked up one time. Trimming took 1 base from V and 4 from J; bases not matched to a gene: 4. The CDR3 length is 15 residues. The V gene's germline CDR1 is SGHNT and CDR2 YYREEE (reference sequence). The rearrangement uses TRBV5-4 and TRBJ2-3, with 9 bases matching TRBD1. This sequence was found in a male donor in good health, serving as a control. The sequenced material came from blood. The CDR3 nucleotides read TGTGCCAGCAGCTTGTGGGACAGGGATGCAGATACGCAGTATTTT. It codes for CASSLWDRDADTQYF.